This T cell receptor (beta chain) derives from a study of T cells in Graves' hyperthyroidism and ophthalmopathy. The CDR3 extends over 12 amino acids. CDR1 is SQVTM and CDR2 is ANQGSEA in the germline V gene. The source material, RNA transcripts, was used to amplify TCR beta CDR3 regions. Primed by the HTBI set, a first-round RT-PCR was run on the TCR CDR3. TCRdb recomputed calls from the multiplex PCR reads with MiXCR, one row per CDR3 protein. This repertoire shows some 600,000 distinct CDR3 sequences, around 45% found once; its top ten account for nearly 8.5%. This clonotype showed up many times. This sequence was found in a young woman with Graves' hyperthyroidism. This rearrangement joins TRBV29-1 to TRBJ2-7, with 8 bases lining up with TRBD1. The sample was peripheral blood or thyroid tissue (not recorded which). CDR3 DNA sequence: TGCAGGGAAGGACAGGGTCTGAACGAGCAGTACTTC. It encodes CREGQGLNEQYF.